This entry lists 18 T cell receptor beta chains sequenced from one sample in a study of blood T cell repertoires in COVID-19 (TCRdb year 2020). To prepare the library, the immunoSEQ multiplex PCR assay was applied. What TCRdb holds here is the immuneACCESS table cut down to in-frame rearrangements. Part of the clones is not present; checked against another copy, under half of the missing clones reflect an unresolved V gene, and the others are unexplained. The sample data list tens of thousands of clones, and approximately 80% of these were observed just once. Clones ranked in the top ten supply approximately 5.1% of the sample. The specimen sequenced was peripheral blood. These receptors came from a woman over 75 with active or convalescent COVID-19.

The V and J genes are TRBV3-1 (or the pseudogene TRBV3-2) and TRBJ2-1; TRBD2 might be the D (6 bases). The CDR3 extends over 16 amino acids. V was shortened by 0 bases and J by 2 bases, with 11 bases between the two germline ends. Germline values: CDR1 LGHDT, CDR2 YNNKEL (reference sequence). This chain's CDR3 is CASSQDWGVPYNEQFF. CDR3 in DNA: TGTGCCAGCAGCCAAGATTGGGGGGTACCCTACAATGAGCAGTTCTTC.

This clone was detected ten times or more. V gene TRBV25-1 combines with J gene TRBJ2-7, with unresolved D. Trimming cost V 2 bases and J 1 base, with 18 bases left between them. Germline V lookup: CDR1 MGHDK, CDR2 SYGVNS. This CDR3 has 17 amino acids. This CDR3 reads CASSEGGRGRRSYEQYF. The CDR3 coding sequence is TGTGCCAGCAGTGAAGGTGGCAGAGGTCGTAGGTCCTACGAGCAGTACTTC.

The chain joins TRBV10-3 to TRBJ2-7; D is unresolved. Trimming left V 2 bases short and J 1 base short, with 6 bases between. Germline-derived CDR1 and CDR2 are ENHRY and SYGVKD. CDR3 length equals 13 residues. DNA of the CDR3: TGTGCCATCAGTGAGCGGGTGTCCTACGAGCAGTACTTC. Translated, it gives CAISERVSYEQYF.

The rearrangement uses TRBV7-2 and TRBJ2-7; 7 nucleotides match TRBD2. V lost 0 bases and J lost 3; bases outside the gene matches: 5. In germline, CDR1 is SGHTA, CDR2 FQGNSA. The CDR3 runs 15 residues. The CDR3 region is CASSLAPGGYYEQYF. The CDR3 nucleotides read TGTGCCAGCAGCTTAGCGCCGGGAGGATACTACGAGCAGTACTTC.

This clone was picked up a small number of times. This chain uses TRBV11-3 with TRBJ2-7, with TRBD1 matching 8 bases. Looked up from germline, CDR1 is SGHNT and CDR2 is YENEEA. The ends lost 8 bases at V and 3 bases at J; junction bases unmatched: 3. The CDR3 length is 12 residues. This CDR3 reads CASRGTGYEQYF. The CDR3 bases are TGTGCCAGCCGAGGGACAGGCTACGAGCAGTACTTC.

V gene TRBV13 combines with J gene TRBJ2-3; a possible D gene is TRBD1 (5 bases). Trimming left V 6 bases short and J 0 bases short, with 16 bases between. Germline V gene data show CDR1 as PRHDT and CDR2 as FYEKMQ (reference sequence). The CDR3 is made up of 16 amino acids. CDR3 bases: TGTGCCAGCAGTCCGACCCTGGGGCCTAGCACAGATACGCAGTATTTT. This codes for CASSPTLGPSTDTQYF.

The CDR3 spells CSASVGYNEQFF. The CDR3 nucleotides are TGCAGTGCTAGTGTCGGGTACAATGAGCAGTTCTTC. This chain uses TRBV20-1 with TRBJ2-1; D ambiguous. The CDR3 sequence is 12 residues long. The V and J ends lost 3 bases and 4 bases respectively, with 7 bases between them. Germline CDR1 is DFQATT and CDR2 is SNEGSKA (reference sequence).

This chain connects TRBV2 to TRBJ1-2, with TRBD1 as a possible D gene (6 bases). The length of the CDR3 is 15 residues. CDR1 is SNHLY and CDR2 is FYNNEI in the germline V gene. The V end lost 6 bases, the J end lost 0 bases, and 14 bases lay between the germline ends. CDR3 nucleotide sequence: TGTGCCAGCAGCTTTACAGGGTTTGCTAACTATGGCTACACCTTC. This translates into CASSFTGFANYGYTF.

The chain uses TRBV5-1 and TRBJ2-1, with 8 bases aligning to TRBD2. In germline, CDR1 is SGHRS, CDR2 YFSETQ. The CDR3 length is 14 residues. The V gene end was trimmed by 0 bases and the J gene end by 8 bases; junction bases not matched to a gene: 4. CDR3 bases: TGCGCCAGCAGCTTGGGGACTAGCAGCGATGAGCAGTTCTTC. Translating gives CASSLGTSSDEQFF.

This sequence joins TRBV4-3 and TRBJ1-2; D unresolved. Germline assignment: CDR1 LGHNA and CDR2 YSLEER. V gave up 1 base and J gave up 8 bases, with 14 bases separating them. The CDR3 runs 14 residues. CDR3 in amino acids: CASSQVEGISGYTF. The CDR3 nucleotides read TGCGCCAGCAGCCAAGTCGAGGGCATCTCGGGCTACACCTTC.

The V and J genes are TRBV11-2 and TRBJ1-5, with 10 positions matching TRBD1. Germline CDR1 and CDR2: SGHAT and FQNNGV. V gave up 7 bases and J gave up 7 bases; unmatched junction bases: 16. The CDR3 runs to 17 residues. CDR3 loop: CASNPSGTGAFFQPQHF. DNA for the CDR3: TGTGCCAGCAACCCCTCAGGGACAGGGGCTTTTTTCCAGCCCCAGCATTTT. The full variable domain, in which reference TRBV11-2 and TRBJ1-5 provide the parts outside the CDR3, is EAGVAQSPRYKIIEKRQSVAFWCNPISGHATLYWYQQILGQGPKLLIQFQNNGVVDDSQLPKDRFSAERLKGVDSTLKIQPAKLEDSAVYLCASNPSGTGAFFQPQHFGDGTRLSIL.

The gene calls are TRBV14 and TRBJ1-1; 7 nucleotides align to TRBD1. CDR1 SGHDN and CDR2 FVKESK come from the germline V gene. The CDR3 is 16 amino acids. V dropped 4 bases and J dropped 0; count of bases not matched to a gene: 8. The CDR3 loop reads CASSPTGINLNTEAFF. DNA of the CDR3: TGTGCCAGCAGCCCGACAGGGATTAATTTGAACACTGAAGCTTTCTTT.

This chain links TRBV24-1 with TRBJ1-5, with D perhaps matching TRBD1 (6 bases). Germline CDR1 is KGHDR and CDR2 is SFDVKD. This CDR3 has 16 amino acids. V was cut by 5 bases and J by 4 bases, with 17 bases left in between. CDR3 in DNA: TGTGCCACCAGTGGGGAAGCAGGGGCGGTTAATCAGCCCCAGCATTTT. This encodes CATSGEAGAVNQPQHF.

This clone came up once. The chain combines TRBV7-2 with TRBJ1-1, with D uncertain. The CDR3 runs to 13 residues. Germline loops: CDR1 SGHTA, CDR2 FQGNSA. Between the trimmed V and J ends, which lost 7 bases and 6 bases, there was a span of 15 bases. For the CDR3, the DNA is TGTGCCAGCACCCCTAGACCACAAGCTGAAGCTTTCTTT. Translation: CASTPRPQAEAFF.

V and J are TRBV25-1 and TRBJ1-1; 9 nucleotides align to TRBD1. The CDR3 is 14 residues long. Germline CDR1 MGHDK, CDR2 SYGVNS. Trimming took 3 bases from V and 2 from J; bases not matched to a gene: 1. The CDR3 is CASSEGQGNTEAFF. For the CDR3, the DNA is TGTGCCAGCAGTGAGGGACAGGGTAACACTGAAGCTTTCTTT.

This chain joins TRBV5-6 and TRBJ2-1; 8 nucleotides align to TRBD2. The germline V gene encodes CDR1 SGHDT and CDR2 YYEEEE. Germline trimming cut 3 bases from V and 4 bases from J; bases unmatched to any gene: 6. The CDR3 is 15 residues long. CDR3 nucleotide sequence: TGTGCCAGCAGCTCGGGACTAGGACCATACAATGAGCAGTTCTTC. Translating gives CASSSGLGPYNEQFF.

CDR3 DNA: TGTGCCAGCAGCTTGGGACAGGGAATCGGGGAGCTGTTTTTT. It codes for CASSLGQGIGELFF. The rearrangement links TRBV5-6 to TRBJ2-2, with 7 bases lining up with TRBD1. CDR1 is SGHDT and CDR2 is YYEEEE in the germline V gene. This CDR3 spans 14 amino acids. With 0 bases clipped from V and 7 bases from J, the junction kept 3 bases outside the gene matches.

The CDR3 region has the DNA TGTGCCAGCAGCCCAGGGACCTACAGGGGGGAGCAGTACTTC. It codes for CASSPGTYRGEQYF. The rearrangement uses TRBV5-6 and TRBJ2-7, with 8 bases fitting TRBD1. The ends lost 4 bases at V and 7 bases at J; junction bases unmatched: 10. Germline CDR1 and CDR2: SGHDT and YYEEEE. The CDR3 is made up of 14 amino acids.